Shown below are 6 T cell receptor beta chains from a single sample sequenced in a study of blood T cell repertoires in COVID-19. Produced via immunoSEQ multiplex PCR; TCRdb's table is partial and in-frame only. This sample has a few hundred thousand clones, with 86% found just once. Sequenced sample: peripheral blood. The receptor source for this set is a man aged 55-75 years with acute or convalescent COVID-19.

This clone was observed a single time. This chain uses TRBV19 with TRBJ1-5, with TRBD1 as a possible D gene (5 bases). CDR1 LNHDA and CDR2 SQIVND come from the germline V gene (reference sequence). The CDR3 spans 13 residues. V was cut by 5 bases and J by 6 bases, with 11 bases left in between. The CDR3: CASSDPGGQPQHF. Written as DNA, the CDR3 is TGTGCCAGTAGTGACCCGGGGGGTCAGCCCCAGCATTTT.

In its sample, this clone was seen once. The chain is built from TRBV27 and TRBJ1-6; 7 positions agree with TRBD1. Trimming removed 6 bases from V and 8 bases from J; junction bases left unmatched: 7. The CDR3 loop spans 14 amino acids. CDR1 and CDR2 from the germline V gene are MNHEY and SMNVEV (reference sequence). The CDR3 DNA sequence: TGTGCCAGCAGCCGACAGGGCTGGGATTCACCCCTCCACTTT. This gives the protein CASSRQGWDSPLHF.

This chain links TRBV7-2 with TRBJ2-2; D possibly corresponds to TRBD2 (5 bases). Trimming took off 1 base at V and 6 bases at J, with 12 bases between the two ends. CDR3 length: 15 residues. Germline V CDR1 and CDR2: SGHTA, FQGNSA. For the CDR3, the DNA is TGTGCCAGCAGCTTAGTTGAGGGCACTGCCGGGGAGCTGTTTTTT. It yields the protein CASSLVEGTAGELFF.

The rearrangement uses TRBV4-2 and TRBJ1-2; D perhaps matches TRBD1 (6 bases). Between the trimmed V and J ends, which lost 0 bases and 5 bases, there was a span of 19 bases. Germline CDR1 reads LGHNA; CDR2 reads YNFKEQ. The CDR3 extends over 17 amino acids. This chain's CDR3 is CASSQEATGGAGYGYTF. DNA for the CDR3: TGTGCCAGCAGCCAAGAGGCGACGGGGGGCGCTGGGTATGGCTACACCTTC.

The CDR3 protein is CAWREGLAGVHEQFF. CDR3 sequence (DNA): TGTGCCTGGAGAGAAGGACTAGCGGGAGTTCATGAGCAGTTCTTC. The chain employs TRBV30 and TRBJ2-1; 13 bases align to TRBD2. The CDR3 spans 15 residues. The germline CDR1 and CDR2 sequences are GTSNPN and SVGIG (reference sequence). V trimming: 3 bases; J trimming: 8 bases; junction bases outside the gene matches: 7. Using reference TRBV30 and TRBJ2-1 for the parts outside the CDR3, the full variable domain is SQTIHQWPATLVQPVGSPLSLECTVEGTSNPNLYWYRQAAGRGLQLLFYSVGIGQISSEVPQNLSASRPQDRQFILSSKKLLLSDSGFYLCAWREGLAGVHEQFFGPGTRLTVL.

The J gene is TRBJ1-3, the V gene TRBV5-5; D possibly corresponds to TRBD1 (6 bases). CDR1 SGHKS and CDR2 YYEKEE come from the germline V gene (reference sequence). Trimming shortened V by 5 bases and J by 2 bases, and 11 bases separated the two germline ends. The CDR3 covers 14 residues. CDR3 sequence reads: CASSSGTTGNTIYF. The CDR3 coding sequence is TGTGCCAGCAGTTCCGGGACAACTGGAAACACCATATATTTT. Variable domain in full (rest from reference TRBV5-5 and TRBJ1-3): DAGVTQSPTHLIKTRGQQVTLRCSPISGHKSVSWYQQVLGQGPQFIFQYYEKEERGRGNFPDRFSARQFPNYSSELNVNALLLGDSALYLCASSSGTTGNTIYFGEGSWLTVV.